This note documents a single T cell receptor beta chain sequence. The antigen remains unidentified. This entry comes from a study of cytomegalovirus exposure and HLA in healthy donors. Overall study findings and caveats: Some 16,000 TCR beta sequences were associated with HLA alleles at 0.05 false discovery rate in a later analysis. Several of the most significant clusters appeared, in a later analysis, to be linked to common viral pathogens.

V lost 5 bases, J lost 6 bases, and 13 bases stayed unmatched. Germline CDR1 reads SGHAT; CDR2 reads FQNNGV. This CDR3 is built from 16 residues. Researchers ran the PCR with 60 Vbeta and 13 Jbeta primers. This table comes from immunoSEQ multiplex PCR, and its TCRdb copy is limited to in-frame clones, with some not included. The sample contains about 120,000 clones, 55% to 75% of which appear only once. The chain joins TRBV11-2 to TRBJ2-7, with TRBD1 matching over 10 bases. This TCR came from a woman between 35 and 50 years old in good health and CMV-seropositive. The sequenced sample consisted of PBMCs. Written as DNA, the CDR3 is TGTGCCAGCAGCAAATATTCCGGGACAGGGGTCTCCGAGCAGTACTTC. It yields the protein CASSKYSGTGVSEQYF.